This T cell receptor (beta chain) is drawn from a study of monozygotic twins with inflammatory bowel disease. Broader study findings: With inverse Simpson as the measure, TCRbeta diversity was lower in IBD patients than in healthy co-twins. Neither one strong signal nor one clonotype associated with IBD was supported.

The CDR3 runs 14 residues. Per germline, CDR1 MNHEY and CDR2 SVGAGI. Each sample had eight separate cDNA synthesis reactions. Nested PCRs of about 17 and 10 cycles, two in total, were run on TCRalpha and TCRbeta cDNA. TCRdb reprocessed the 5' RACE reads and reports one entry per CDR3 protein, with no DNA. This sample's table reports approximately 420,000 distinct CDR3 sequences. Worth noting for this clonotype: No antigen is known for it.

The V gene is TRBV6-5, the J gene TRBJ1-1. The TCR originated in a human donor with ulcerative colitis or Crohn's disease, or a healthy co-twin of an affected twin (not recorded which). Sequencing was done on a sample of blood. The CDR3 here is CASSYRRGNTEAFF.